This TCR beta chain was captured by sequencing in a study of cytomegalovirus exposure and HLA in healthy donors. The primer mix had 60 Vbeta and 13 Jbeta primers. Generated by immunoSEQ multiplex PCR, the TCRdb table keeps only in-frame clones and is missing some. The data show about 160,000 clones, with roughly 80% seen just once and 7.5% to 9.5% held by the top ten. Germline-derived CDR1 and CDR2 are GTSNPN and SVGIG (reference sequence). V was shortened by 5 bases and J by 0 bases, with 11 bases between the two germline ends. CDR3 length: 13 residues. Specimen: PBMCs. The rearrangement links TRBV30 to TRBJ2-7; tentative D call: TRBD2 (5 bases). This TCR was sampled from a male donor in good health and CMV-seropositive. In DNA form, the CDR3 reads TGTGCCTGGGCCAGAGGGAGCTCCTACGAGCAGTACTTC. It encodes CAWARGSSYEQYF.